This TCR beta chain emerged from a study of T cell responses to AZD1222 COVID-19 vaccine. With regard to this clone: Its antigen is undetermined.

CDR1 and CDR2 from the germline V gene are SGHRS and YFSETQ. This CDR3 spans 14 amino acids. Germline trimming cut 3 bases from V and 1 base from J; bases unmatched to any gene: 3. Overall study findings and caveats: Most donors were white British, females outnumbered males, and clonal diversity was possibly underestimated. The repertoires were collected only after the peak T cell response.

Profiled with immunoSEQ multiplex PCR; TCRdb holds only in-frame clones, not every one. This sample has 130,000 to 150,000 clones, with approximately 88% found just once. The chain links TRBV5-1 to TRBJ1-1, with 7 bases fitting TRBD1. Sequencing used peripheral blood, obtained on day 0 of AZD1222 vaccination. The TCR sequence derives from an adult in good health. CDR3 DNA: TGCGCCAGCAGCTCTGGGACAGAGAACACTGAAGCTTTCTTT. Protein sequence: CASSSGTENTEAFF.